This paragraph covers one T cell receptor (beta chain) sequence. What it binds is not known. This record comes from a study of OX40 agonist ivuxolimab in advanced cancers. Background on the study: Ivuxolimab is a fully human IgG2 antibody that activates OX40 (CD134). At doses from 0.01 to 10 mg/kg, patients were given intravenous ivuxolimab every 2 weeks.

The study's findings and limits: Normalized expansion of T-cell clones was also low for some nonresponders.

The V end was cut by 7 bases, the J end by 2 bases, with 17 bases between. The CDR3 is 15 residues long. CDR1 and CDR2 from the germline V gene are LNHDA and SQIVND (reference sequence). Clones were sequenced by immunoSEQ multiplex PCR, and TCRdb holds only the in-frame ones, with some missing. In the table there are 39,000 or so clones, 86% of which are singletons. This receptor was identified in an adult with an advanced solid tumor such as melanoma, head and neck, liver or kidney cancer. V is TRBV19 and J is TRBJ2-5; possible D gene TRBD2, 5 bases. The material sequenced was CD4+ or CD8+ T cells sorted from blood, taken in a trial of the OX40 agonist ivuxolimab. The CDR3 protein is CASTNTRGLQETQYF. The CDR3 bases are TGTGCCAGTACAAACACCCGGGGATTACAAGAGACCCAGTACTTC.